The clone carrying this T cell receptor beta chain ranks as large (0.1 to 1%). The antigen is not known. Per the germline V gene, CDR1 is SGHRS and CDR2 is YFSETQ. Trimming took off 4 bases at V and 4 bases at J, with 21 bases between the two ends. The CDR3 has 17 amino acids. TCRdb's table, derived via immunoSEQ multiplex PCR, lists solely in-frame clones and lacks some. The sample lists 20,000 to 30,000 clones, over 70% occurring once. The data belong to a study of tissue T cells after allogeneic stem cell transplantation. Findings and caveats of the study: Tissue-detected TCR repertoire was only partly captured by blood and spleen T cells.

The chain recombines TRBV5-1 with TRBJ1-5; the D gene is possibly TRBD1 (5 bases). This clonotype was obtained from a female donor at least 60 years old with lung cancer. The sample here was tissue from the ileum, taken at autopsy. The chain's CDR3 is CASSGDGELPFNQPQHF. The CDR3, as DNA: TGCGCCAGCAGCGGGGACGGCGAGCTCCCCTTTAATCAGCCCCAGCATTTT. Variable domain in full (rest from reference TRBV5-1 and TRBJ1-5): KAGVTQTPRYLIKTRGQQVTLSCSPISGHRSVSWYQQTPGQGLQFLFEYFSETQRNKGNFPGRFSGRQFSNSRSEMNVSTLELGDSALYLCASSGDGELPFNQPQHFGDGTRLSIL.